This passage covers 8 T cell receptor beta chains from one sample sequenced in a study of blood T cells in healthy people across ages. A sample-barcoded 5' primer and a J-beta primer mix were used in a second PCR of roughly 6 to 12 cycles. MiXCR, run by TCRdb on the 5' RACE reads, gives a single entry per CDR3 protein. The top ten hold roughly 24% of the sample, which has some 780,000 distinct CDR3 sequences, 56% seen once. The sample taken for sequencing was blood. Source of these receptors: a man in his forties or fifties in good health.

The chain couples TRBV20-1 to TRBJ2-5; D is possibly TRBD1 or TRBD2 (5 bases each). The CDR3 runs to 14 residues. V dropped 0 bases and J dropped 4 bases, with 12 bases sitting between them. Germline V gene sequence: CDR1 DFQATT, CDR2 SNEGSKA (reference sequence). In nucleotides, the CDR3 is TGCAGTGCTAGAGATCGGGGCTATGGAGAGACCCAGTACTTC. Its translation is CSARDRGYGETQYF.

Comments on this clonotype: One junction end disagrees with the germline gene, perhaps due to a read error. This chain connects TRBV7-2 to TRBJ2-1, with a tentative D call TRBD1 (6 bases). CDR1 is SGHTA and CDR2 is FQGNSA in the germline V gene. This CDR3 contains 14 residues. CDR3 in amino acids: CASSSGWGQDEKFF. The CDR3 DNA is TGTGCCAGCAGCTCAGGGTGGGGGCAGGATGAGAAGTTCTTC.

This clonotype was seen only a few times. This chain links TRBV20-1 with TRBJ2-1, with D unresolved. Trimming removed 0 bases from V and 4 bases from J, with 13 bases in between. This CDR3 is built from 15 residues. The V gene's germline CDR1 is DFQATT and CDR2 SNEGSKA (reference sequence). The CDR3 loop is CSARDKAARYNEQFF. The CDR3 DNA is TGCAGTGCTAGAGATAAGGCGGCCCGGTACAATGAGCAGTTCTTC.

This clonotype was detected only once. The CDR3 nucleotides are TGTGCCAGTAAAGGGACAGGGTATAATTCACCCCTCCACTTT. Its translation is CASKGTGYNSPLHF. This chain joins TRBV19 and TRBJ1-6; 9 positions agree with TRBD1. The germline gives CDR1 LNHDA, CDR2 SQIVND (reference sequence). J gave up 4 bases and V 7 bases, and 2 bases lay outside the gene matches. This CDR3 contains 14 residues.

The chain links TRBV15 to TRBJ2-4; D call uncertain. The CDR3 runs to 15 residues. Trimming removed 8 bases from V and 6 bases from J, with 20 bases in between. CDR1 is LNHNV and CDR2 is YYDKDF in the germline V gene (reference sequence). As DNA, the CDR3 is TGTGCCACCCGTCTTCTTAGCCTCGGTGGAAACATTCAGTACTTC. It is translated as CATRLLSLGGNIQYF.

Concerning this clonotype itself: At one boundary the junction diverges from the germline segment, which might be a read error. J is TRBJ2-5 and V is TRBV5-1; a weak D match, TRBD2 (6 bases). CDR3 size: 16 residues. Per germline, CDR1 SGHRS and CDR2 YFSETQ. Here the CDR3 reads CASSLVPTAGQETRYF. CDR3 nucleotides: TGCGCCAGCAGCTTGGTCCCCACGGCGGGGCAGGAGACCCGGTACTTC.

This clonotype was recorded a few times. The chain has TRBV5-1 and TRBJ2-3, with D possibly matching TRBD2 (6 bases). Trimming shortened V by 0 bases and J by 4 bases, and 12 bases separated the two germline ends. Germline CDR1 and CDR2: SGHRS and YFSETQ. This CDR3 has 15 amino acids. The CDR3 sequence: CASSLASSVADTQYF. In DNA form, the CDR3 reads TGCGCCAGCAGCTTGGCCTCTAGCGTGGCAGATACGCAGTATTTT.

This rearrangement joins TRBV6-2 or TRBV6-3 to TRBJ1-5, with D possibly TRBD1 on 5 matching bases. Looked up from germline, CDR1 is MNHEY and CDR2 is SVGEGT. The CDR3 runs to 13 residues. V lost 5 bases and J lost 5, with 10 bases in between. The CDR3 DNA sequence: TGTGCCAGCAGTCGGGACGGTTATCAGCCCCAGCATTTT. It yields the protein CASSRDGYQPQHF.